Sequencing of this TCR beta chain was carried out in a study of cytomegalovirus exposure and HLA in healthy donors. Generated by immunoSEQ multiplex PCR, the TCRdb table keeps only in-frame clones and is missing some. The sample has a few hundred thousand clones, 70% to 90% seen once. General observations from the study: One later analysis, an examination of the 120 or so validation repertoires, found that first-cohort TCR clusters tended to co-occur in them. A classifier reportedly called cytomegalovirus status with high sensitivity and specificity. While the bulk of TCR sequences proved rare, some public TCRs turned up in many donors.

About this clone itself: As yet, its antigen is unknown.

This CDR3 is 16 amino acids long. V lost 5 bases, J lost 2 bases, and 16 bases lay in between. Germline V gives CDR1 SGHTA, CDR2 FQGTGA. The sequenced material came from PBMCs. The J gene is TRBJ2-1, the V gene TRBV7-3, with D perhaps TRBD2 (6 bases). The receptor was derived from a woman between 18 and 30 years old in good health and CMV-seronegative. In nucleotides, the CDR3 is TGTGCCAGCAGCCTAATAGCGGTTTTCCCCTACAATGAGCAGTTCTTC. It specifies CASSLIAVFPYNEQFF.